The rows below give T cell receptor beta chains drawn from one sample of a study of cytomegalovirus exposure and HLA in healthy donors. TCRdb's table, derived via immunoSEQ multiplex PCR, lists solely in-frame clones and lacks some. Of about 90,000 clones listed, approximately 64% are singletons. Sequenced material: PBMCs. The source is a woman aged 50 to 60 in good health and CMV-seropositive. CDR3s include the opening cysteine and the closing phenylalanine or tryptophan. D genes are given only for firm matches. The size field is filled for only some rows; it gives once, few, many or a size class.

cdr3_length,j_call,clone_size,v_call,d_call,cdr3_aa,cdr3_nt
17,TRBJ2-4,few,TRBV5-4,TRBD2,CASSLISGGTLKNIQYF,TGTGCCAGCAGCTTGATTAGCGGGGGGACGCTCAAAAACATTCAGTACTTC
18,TRBJ2-1,once,TRBV4-3,NA,CASSQDLKGRSSYNEQFF,TGCGCCAGCAGCCAAGATTTGAAGGGGCGTAGCTCCTACAATGAGCAGTTCTTC
15,TRBJ2-5,once,TRBV10-3,TRBD2,CAISRGTSDGETQYF,TGTGCCATCAGCCGCGGGACTAGCGATGGGGAGACCCAGTACTTC
14,TRBJ1-2,NA,TRBV2,NA,CASSEGGRNYGYTF,TGTGCCAGCAGTGAAGGGGGGCGGAACTATGGCTACACCTTC
14,TRBJ1-2,NA,TRBV28,TRBD1,CASSLGGYRGGYTF,TGTGCCAGCAGTTTAGGAGGATACAGGGGTGGCTACACCTTC
14,TRBJ2-3,NA,TRBV5-1,NA,CASSPRQITDTQYF,TGCGCCAGCAGCCCTAGACAGATCACAGATACGCAGTATTTT
12,TRBJ2-3,NA,TRBV11-2,TRBD2,CATRGGPNTQYF,TGTGCCACCCGGGGGGGCCCAAATACGCAGTATTTT
13,TRBJ2-5,NA,TRBV2,NA,CASSVQGPETQYF,TGTGCCAGCAGTGTTCAGGGGCCCGAGACCCAGTACTTC
17,TRBJ2-2,NA,TRBV10-3,TRBD2,CATRPFLAGDNTGELFF,TGTGCCACGCGTCCTTTTCTAGCGGGGGATAACACCGGGGAGCTGTTTTTT
14,TRBJ1-2,NA,TRBV9,TRBD1,CASSVGQGRDGYTF,TGTGCCAGCAGCGTAGGACAGGGAAGGGATGGCTACACCTTC
15,TRBJ2-1,few,TRBV19,TRBD1,CASSTSGTGINEQFF,TGTGCCAGTAGTACGTCCGGGACAGGGATCAATGAGCAGTTCTTC
13,TRBJ2-1,NA,TRBV6-1,TRBD2,CATLFSGGNEQFF,TGTGCCACCCTGTTTAGCGGGGGGAATGAGCAGTTCTTC
14,TRBJ1-1,NA,TRBV28,TRBD1,CASIRTGVNTEAFF,TGTGCCAGCATTAGGACAGGGGTGAACACTGAAGCTTTCTTT
14,TRBJ1-6,few,TRBV6-1,NA,CASSVVGDRSPLHF,TGTGCCAGCAGTGTCGTAGGGGATCGATCACCCCTCCACTTT
14,TRBJ1-1,NA,TRBV7-9,TRBD1,CASTQTGETTEAFF,TGTGCCAGCACCCAGACAGGGGAGACCACTGAAGCTTTCTTT
12,TRBJ1-2,NA,TRBV28,NA,CASSSGTRGYTF,TGTGCCAGCAGCTCCGGGACTCGGGGCTACACCTTC
14,TRBJ1-4,NA,TRBV2,NA,CASRGTATNEKLFF,TGTGCCAGCCGCGGGACTGCAACTAATGAAAAACTGTTTTTT
13,TRBJ2-3,NA,TRBV14,NA,CASSQGLADTQYF,TGTGCCAGCAGCCAAGGGCTAGCAGATACGCAGTATTTT
16,TRBJ1-2,NA,TRBV10-3,TRBD1,CAISESAGGSIYGYTF,TGTGCCATCAGTGAGTCGGCAGGGGGCTCGATCTATGGCTACACCTTC
16,TRBJ1-6,few,TRBV6-1,NA,CASSAGLSSYNSPLHF,TGTGCCAGCAGTGCCGGACTGAGCTCCTATAATTCACCCCTCCACTTT
17,TRBJ2-3,NA,TRBV4-1,TRBD2,CASSEGLAGVNTDTQYF,TGCGCCAGCAGCGAGGGACTAGCGGGGGTGAACACAGATACGCAGTATTTT
14,TRBJ1-1,once,TRBV13,NA,CASSLAPEGTEAFF,TGTGCCAGCAGCTTAGCCCCCGAGGGAACTGAAGCTTTCTTT
15,TRBJ2-5,NA,TRBV6-1,NA,CASSESRSLRETQYF,TGTGCCAGCAGTGAATCTAGGAGTCTCCGGGAGACCCAGTACTTC
15,TRBJ2-7,NA,TRBV7-2,TRBD2,CASSKEGLASYEQYF,TGTGCCAGCAGCAAAGAGGGACTAGCCTCTTACGAGCAGTACTTC
13,TRBJ2-5,NA,TRBV4-2,NA,CASSQVIGETQYF,TGTGCCAGCAGCCAAGTAATCGGGGAGACCCAGTACTTC
15,TRBJ1-1,NA,TRBV28,NA,CASSSQGFENAEAFF,TGTGCCAGCAGTTCTCAGGGTTTTGAGAACGCTGAAGCTTTCTTT
17,TRBJ1-2,NA,TRBV9,NA,CASSVGPTGYHGYGYTF,TGTGCCAGCAGCGTAGGCCCCACAGGGTATCATGGCTATGGCTACACCTTC
13,TRBJ1-2,few,TRBV5-8,NA,CASSPDTTYGYTF,TGTGCCAGCAGCCCTGACACCACCTATGGCTACACCTTC
12,TRBJ2-7,NA,TRBV30,NA,CAWSVTGYEQYF,TGTGCCTGGAGTGTTACGGGATACGAGCAGTACTTC
14,TRBJ1-2,few,TRBV7-2,NA,CASSPTTVYYGYTF,TGTGCCAGCAGCCCAACGACAGTGTATTATGGCTACACCTTC
16,TRBJ2-5,NA,TRBV5-5,NA,CASSLWQGHFQETQYF,TGTGCCAGCAGCTTGTGGCAGGGTCACTTTCAAGAGACCCAGTACTTC
15,TRBJ2-1,NA,TRBV5-1,NA,CASSYRAIPYNEQFF,TGCGCCAGCAGCTATAGAGCGATCCCCTACAATGAGCAGTTCTTC
13,TRBJ1-1,NA,TRBV7-3,NA,CASSSDRNTEAFF,TGTGCCAGCAGCTCAGACAGGAACACTGAAGCTTTCTTT
14,TRBJ2-5,NA,TRBV10-2,NA,CASSESGYMQTQYF,TGCGCCAGCAGTGAGTCTGGTTACATGCAGACCCAGTACTTC
15,TRBJ1-6,few,TRBV28,NA,CASSLWNRDNSPLHF,TGTGCCAGCAGTTTATGGAACAGGGATAATTCACCCCTCCACTTT
14,TRBJ1-4,NA,TRBV7-8,NA,CASSKDGGYEKLFF,TGTGCCAGCAGCAAAGACGGAGGGTATGAAAAACTGTTTTTT
12,TRBJ2-7,NA,TRBV6-4,TRBD1,CAAPGTAYEQYF,TGTGCCGCCCCCGGGACAGCCTACGAGCAGTACTTC
14,TRBJ2-3,once,TRBV5-1,NA,CASSLGTASDTQYF,TGCGCCAGCAGCTTGGGTACAGCATCAGATACGCAGTATTTT
15,TRBJ1-2,NA,TRBV5-1,TRBD1,CASSLGTGGDYGYTF,TGCGCCAGCAGCTTGGGAACAGGGGGAGACTATGGCTACACCTTC
16,TRBJ1-2,few,TRBV9,TRBD1,CASSPPTGTAGYGYTF,TGTGCCAGCAGCCCCCCGACAGGGACCGCGGGCTATGGCTACACCTTC
14,TRBJ2-4,NA,TRBV2,TRBD2,CASSSSGGLNIQYF,TGTGCCAGCAGTTCTAGCGGGGGGTTGAACATTCAGTACTTC
11,TRBJ2-1,few,TRBV7-3,NA,CASATGNEQFF,TGTGCCAGCGCGACAGGCAATGAGCAGTTCTTC
13,TRBJ1-1,NA,TRBV19,NA,CASSMGPGTEAFF,TGTGCCAGTAGTATGGGTCCGGGCACTGAAGCTTTCTTT
15,TRBJ1-1,few,TRBV28,TRBD1,CASSLLQGADTEAFF,TGTGCCAGCAGTTTACTACAGGGGGCGGACACTGAAGCTTTCTTT
14,TRBJ1-1,once,TRBV7-9,NA,CASSFYYYGTEAFF,TGTGCCAGCAGCTTCTACTATTATGGCACTGAAGCTTTCTTT
15,TRBJ1-2,few,TRBV4-1,NA,CASSPGESGNYGYTF,TGCGCCAGCAGCCCCGGGGAGTCGGGGAACTATGGCTACACCTTC
16,TRBJ2-3,NA,TRBV7-6,NA,CASSLGGRGGTDTQYF,TGTGCCAGCAGCTTAGGTGGTAGAGGTGGCACAGATACGCAGTATTTT
15,TRBJ2-7,NA,TRBV6-5,TRBD1,CASSPAGTGAYEQYF,TGTGCCAGCAGTCCCGCCGGGACAGGGGCCTACGAGCAGTACTTC
12,TRBJ2-7,once,TRBV29-1,NA,CSVEGSSNEQYF,TGCAGCGTTGAGGGATCTAGCAACGAGCAGTACTTC
15,TRBJ1-2,NA,TRBV27,TRBD1,CASSVSRQGLGGYTF,TGTGCCAGCTCAGTTTCTAGACAGGGCCTCGGTGGCTACACCTTC